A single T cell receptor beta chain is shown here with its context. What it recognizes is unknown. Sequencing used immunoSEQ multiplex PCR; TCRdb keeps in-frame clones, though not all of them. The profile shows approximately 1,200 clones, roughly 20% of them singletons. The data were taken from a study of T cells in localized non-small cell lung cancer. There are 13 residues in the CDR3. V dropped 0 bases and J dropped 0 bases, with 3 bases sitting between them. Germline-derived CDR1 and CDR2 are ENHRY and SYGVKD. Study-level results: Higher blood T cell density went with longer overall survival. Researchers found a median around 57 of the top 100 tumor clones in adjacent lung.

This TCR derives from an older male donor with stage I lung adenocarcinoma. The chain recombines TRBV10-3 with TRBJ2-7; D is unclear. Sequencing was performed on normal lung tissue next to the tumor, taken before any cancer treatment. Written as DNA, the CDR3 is TGTGCCATCAGTGAGTCGAACTCCTACGAGCAGTACTTC. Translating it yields CAISESNSYEQYF.